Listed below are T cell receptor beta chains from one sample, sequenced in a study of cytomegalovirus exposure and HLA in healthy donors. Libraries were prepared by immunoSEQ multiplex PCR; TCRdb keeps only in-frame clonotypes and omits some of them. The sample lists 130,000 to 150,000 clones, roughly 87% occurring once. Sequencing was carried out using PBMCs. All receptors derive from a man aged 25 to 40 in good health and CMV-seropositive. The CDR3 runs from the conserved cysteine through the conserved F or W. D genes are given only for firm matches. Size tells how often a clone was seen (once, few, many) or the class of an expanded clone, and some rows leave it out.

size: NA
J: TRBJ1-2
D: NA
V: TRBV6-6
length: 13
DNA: TGTGCCAGCACTCAGAGTAGAGGGGGTGGCTACACCTTC
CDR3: CASTQSRGGGYTF

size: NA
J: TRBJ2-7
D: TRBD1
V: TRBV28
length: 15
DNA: TGTGCCAGCAGTTTATACCCACAGGGGGTCGGCGAGCAGTACTTC
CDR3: CASSLYPQGVGEQYF

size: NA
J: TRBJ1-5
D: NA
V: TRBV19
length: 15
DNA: TGTGCCAGTAGTATATCTCGGGGGGGCAATCAGCCCCAGCATTTT
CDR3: CASSISRGGNQPQHF

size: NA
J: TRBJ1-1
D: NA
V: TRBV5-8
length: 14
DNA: TGTGCCAGCAGCTTTTTTCCCGGGGGCACTGAAGCTTTCTTT
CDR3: CASSFFPGGTEAFF

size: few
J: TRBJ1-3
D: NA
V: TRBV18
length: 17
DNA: TGTGCCAGCTCACCAGAGACAAGGGGGTACTCTGGAAACACCATATATTTT
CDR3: CASSPETRGYSGNTIYF

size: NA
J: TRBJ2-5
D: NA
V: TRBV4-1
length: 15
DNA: TGCGCCAGCAGCCAAGAGAGGCTCCTGGAAGAGACCCAGTACTTC
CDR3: CASSQERLLEETQYF

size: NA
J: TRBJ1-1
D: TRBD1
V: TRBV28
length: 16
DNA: TGTGCCAGCAGTAAAGGGACAGGGGGCGTAAACACTGAAGCTTTCTTT
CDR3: CASSKGTGGVNTEAFF

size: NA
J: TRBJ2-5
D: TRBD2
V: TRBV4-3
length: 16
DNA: TGCGCCAGCAGCCGCCTGGGAGGGCGGGCCGGGGAGACCCAGTACTTC
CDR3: CASSRLGGRAGETQYF

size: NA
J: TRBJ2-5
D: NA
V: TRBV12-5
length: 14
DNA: TGTGCTAGTGGTTTGACAGGGAGACAAGAGACCCAGTACTTC
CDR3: CASGLTGRQETQYF

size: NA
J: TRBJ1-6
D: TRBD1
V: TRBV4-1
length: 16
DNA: TGCGCCAGCAGCTCTCGTACCGGGACAGGGGGCTACCGGCTCCACTTT
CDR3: CASSSRTGTGGYRLHF

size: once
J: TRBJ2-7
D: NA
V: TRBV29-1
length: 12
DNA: TGCAGCGTTGCTCTAGTTACCTACGAGCAGTACTTC
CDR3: CSVALVTYEQYF

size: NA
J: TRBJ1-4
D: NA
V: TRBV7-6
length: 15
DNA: TGTGCCAGCAGCTTAGCTCGTCCCGGCGGTGAAAAACTGTTTTTT
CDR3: CASSLARPGGEKLFF

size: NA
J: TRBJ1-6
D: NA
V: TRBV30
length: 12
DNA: TGTGCCCATGGGGGGGACCCAGCGCCCCTCCACTTT
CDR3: CAHGGDPAPLHF

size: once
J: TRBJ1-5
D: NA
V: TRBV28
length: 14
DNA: TGTGCCAGCAGCACTCCGGTTCACTATCAGCCCCAGCATTTT
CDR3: CASSTPVHYQPQHF

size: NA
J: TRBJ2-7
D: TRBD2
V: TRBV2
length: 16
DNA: TGTGCCAGCAGTGAAGGACTAGCGGGCCTCCAGGGGGAGCAGTACTTC
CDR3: CASSEGLAGLQGEQYF

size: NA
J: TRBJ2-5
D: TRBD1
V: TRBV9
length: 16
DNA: TGTGCCAGTAGCGTAGCTACAGGGGAAAGGTGGGAGACCCAGTACTTC
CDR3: CASSVATGERWETQYF

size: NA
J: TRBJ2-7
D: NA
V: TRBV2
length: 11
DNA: TGTGCCAGCAACAGGGTGGGCGAGCAGTACTTC
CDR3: CASNRVGEQYF

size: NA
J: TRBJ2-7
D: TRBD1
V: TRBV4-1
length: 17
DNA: TGCGCCAGCAGCCAAGAGTTCAGGAACAGGGGGCTCTACGAGCAGTACTTC
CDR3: CASSQEFRNRGLYEQYF

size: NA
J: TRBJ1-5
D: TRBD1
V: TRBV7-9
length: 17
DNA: TGTGCCAGCAGCTTAGTGACAGGGGGATATAGCAATCAGCCCCAGCATTTT
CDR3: CASSLVTGGYSNQPQHF

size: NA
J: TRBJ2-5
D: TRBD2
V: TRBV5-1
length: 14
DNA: TGCGCCAGCAGTCCCGTAGCGGGTCTAGAGACCCAGTACTTC
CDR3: CASSPVAGLETQYF

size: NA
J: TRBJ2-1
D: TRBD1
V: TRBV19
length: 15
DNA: TGTGCCAGTAGTATCGGGCAGGGGGCCTACAATGAGCAGTTCTTC
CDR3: CASSIGQGAYNEQFF

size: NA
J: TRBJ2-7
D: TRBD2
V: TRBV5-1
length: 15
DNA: TGCGCCAGCAGCTTGACTCAATTAGCGGGCGGCGAGCAGTACTTC
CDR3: CASSLTQLAGGEQYF

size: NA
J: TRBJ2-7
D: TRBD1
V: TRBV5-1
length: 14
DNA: TGCGCCAGCAGCTCGCGGGACAGGGGTTACGAGCAGTACTTC
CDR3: CASSSRDRGYEQYF

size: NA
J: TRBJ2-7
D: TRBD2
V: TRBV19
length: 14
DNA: TGTGCCAGTAGTATGGGCGGGAGCTCCTACGAGCAGTACTTC
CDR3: CASSMGGSSYEQYF

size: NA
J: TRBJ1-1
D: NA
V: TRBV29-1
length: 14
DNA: TGCAGCGTTGAGGTTCCGGGGAGGAACACTGAAGCTTTCTTT
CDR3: CSVEVPGRNTEAFF

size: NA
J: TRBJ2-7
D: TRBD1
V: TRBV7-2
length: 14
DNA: TGTGCCAGCAGCAGGGGGCCGTCCAGCGGCGAGCAGTACTTC
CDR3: CASSRGPSSGEQYF

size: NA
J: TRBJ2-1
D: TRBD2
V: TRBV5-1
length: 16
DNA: TGCGCCAGCAACTCCCTGACTAGCGGGAGCCTAAGTGAGCAGTTCTTC
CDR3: CASNSLTSGSLSEQFF

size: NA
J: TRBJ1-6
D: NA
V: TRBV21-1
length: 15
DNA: TGTGCCAGCAACGCCCTCAGGCCCTATAATTCACCCCTCCACTTT
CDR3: CASNALRPYNSPLHF

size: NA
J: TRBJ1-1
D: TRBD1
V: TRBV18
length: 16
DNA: TGTGCCAGCTCACCACCGAACAGGGGGCCGAACACTGAAGCTTTCTTT
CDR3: CASSPPNRGPNTEAFF

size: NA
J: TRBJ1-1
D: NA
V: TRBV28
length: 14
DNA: TGTGCCAGCAGTCCTCTGGGGGGGCGCACTGAAGCTTTCTTT
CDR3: CASSPLGGRTEAFF

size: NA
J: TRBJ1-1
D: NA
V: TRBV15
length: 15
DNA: TGTGCCACCAGCAGAGTGAAACAGGGGAACACTGAAGCTTTCTTT
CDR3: CATSRVKQGNTEAFF

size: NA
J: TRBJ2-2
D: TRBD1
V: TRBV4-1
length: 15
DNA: TGCGCCAGCAGCCAGGAGGGACAGGTCGCCGGGGAGCTGTTTTTT
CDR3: CASSQEGQVAGELFF

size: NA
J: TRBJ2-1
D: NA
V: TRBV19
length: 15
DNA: TGTGCCAGTAGTATAACCAATCCGGCCTACAATGAGCAGTTCTTC
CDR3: CASSITNPAYNEQFF

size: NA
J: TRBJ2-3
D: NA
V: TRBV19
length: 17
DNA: TGTGCCAGTAGTATATCCCCCTGGGGGGGCGAGGCAGATACGCAGTATTTT
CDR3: CASSISPWGGEADTQYF

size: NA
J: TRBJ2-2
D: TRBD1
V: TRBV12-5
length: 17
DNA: TGTGCTAGTGGATATAAAACAGGGGGCACGAACACCGGGGAGCTGTTTTTT
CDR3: CASGYKTGGTNTGELFF

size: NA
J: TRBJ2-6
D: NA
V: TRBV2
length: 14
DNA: TGTGCCAGCAGTCTCCTCAGTGGGGCCAACGTCCTGACTTTC
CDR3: CASSLLSGANVLTF

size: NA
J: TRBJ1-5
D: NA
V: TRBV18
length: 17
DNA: TGTGCCAGCTCACCACCGCGGGCCGGGGGAGGCAATCAGCCCCAGCATTTT
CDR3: CASSPPRAGGGNQPQHF

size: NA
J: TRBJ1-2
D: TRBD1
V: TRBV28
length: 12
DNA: TGTGCCAGCTGGACAGGGAACTATGGCTACACCTTC
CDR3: CASWTGNYGYTF

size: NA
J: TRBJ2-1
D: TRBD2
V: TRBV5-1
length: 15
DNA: TGCGCCAGCAGCCTGCAAGCGGGGGGGATGAATGAGCAGTTCTTC
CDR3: CASSLQAGGMNEQFF

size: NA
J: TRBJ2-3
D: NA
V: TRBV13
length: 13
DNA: TGTGCCAGCAGCCTAGAGGGGCGGGGCCGGCAGTATTTT
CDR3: CASSLEGRGRQYF

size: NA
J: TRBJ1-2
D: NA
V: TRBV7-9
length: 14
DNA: TGTGCCAGCAGCCCCGGGGGGGGAAGCTATGGCTACACCTTC
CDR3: CASSPGGGSYGYTF

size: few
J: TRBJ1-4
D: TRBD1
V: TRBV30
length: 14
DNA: TGTGCCTGGAGTGTAGGGGACAGGGGGGAAAAACTGTTTTTT
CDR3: CAWSVGDRGEKLFF

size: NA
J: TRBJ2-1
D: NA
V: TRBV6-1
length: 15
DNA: TGTGCCAGCAGTGGAATTGGGACAACCTACAATGAGCAGTTCTTC
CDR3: CASSGIGTTYNEQFF

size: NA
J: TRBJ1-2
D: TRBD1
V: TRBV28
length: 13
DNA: TGTGCCAACTCACAGGGGGCTAACTATGGCTACACCTTC
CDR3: CANSQGANYGYTF

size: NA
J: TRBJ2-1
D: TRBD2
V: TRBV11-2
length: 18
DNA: TGTGCCAGCAGCTTAGATCTTAGTAGCGGGGGCTCCTACAATGAGCAGTTCTTC
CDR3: CASSLDLSSGGSYNEQFF

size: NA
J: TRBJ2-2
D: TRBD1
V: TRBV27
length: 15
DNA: TGTGCCAGCAAAGCCGGGACAGGTCTCACCGGGGAGCTGTTTTTT
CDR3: CASKAGTGLTGELFF

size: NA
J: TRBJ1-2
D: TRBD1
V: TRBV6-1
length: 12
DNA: TGTGCCAGCAGGACAGGGGTCTATGGCTACACCTTC
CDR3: CASRTGVYGYTF

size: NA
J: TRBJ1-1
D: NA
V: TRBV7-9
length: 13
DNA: TGTGCCAGCAGCTACAATCAGAACACTGAAGCTTTCTTT
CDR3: CASSYNQNTEAFF

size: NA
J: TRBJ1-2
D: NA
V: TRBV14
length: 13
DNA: TGTGCCAGCAGCCAAGCTACAGCCTATGGCTACACCTTC
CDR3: CASSQATAYGYTF

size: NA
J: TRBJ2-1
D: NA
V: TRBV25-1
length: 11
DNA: TGTGCCAGCAGTGTTCCTTTTGAGCAGTTCTTC
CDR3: CASSVPFEQFF

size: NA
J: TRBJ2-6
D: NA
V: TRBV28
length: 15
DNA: TGTGCCAGCACTTCTCTCTCGGGTGGGGCCAACGTCCTGACTTTC
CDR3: CASTSLSGGANVLTF

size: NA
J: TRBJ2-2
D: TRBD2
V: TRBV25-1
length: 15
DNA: TGTGCCAGCAGTGGTCGGCGGGAGGGCCCCGGGGAGCTGTTTTTT
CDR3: CASSGRREGPGELFF

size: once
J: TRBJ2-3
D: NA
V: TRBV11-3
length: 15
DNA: TGTGCCAGCAGCTTATGGGGGCGGGTCACAGATACGCAGTATTTT
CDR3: CASSLWGRVTDTQYF

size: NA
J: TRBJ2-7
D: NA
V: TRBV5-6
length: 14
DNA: TGTGCCAGCAGCCCGTACAGGGCCTCCTACGAGCAGTACTTC
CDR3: CASSPYRASYEQYF

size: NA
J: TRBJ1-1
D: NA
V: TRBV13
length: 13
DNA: TGTGCCAGCAGCCAACAAAATGGGAGGGGAGCTTTCTTT
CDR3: CASSQQNGRGAFF

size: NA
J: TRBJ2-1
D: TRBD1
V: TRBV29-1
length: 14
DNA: TGCAGCGTCCGGGGACAGGGTTTAATCAATGAGCAGTTCTTC
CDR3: CSVRGQGLINEQFF

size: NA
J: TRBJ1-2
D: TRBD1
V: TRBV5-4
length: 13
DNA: TGTGCCAGCAGCCAGGACAGGGGGGACGGCTACACCTTC
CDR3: CASSQDRGDGYTF